Following are 9 T cell receptor beta chains from one sample sequenced in a study of blood T cell repertoires in COVID-19 (dated by TCRdb to between 2020 and 2021). Libraries were built with the immunoSEQ multiplex PCR assay. Held by TCRdb, this immuneACCESS table contains in-frame sequences only and omits some clones. Under half of the omission traces to an unresolved V gene where checked; the cause of the rest is unknown. The sample contains around 78,000 clones, more than 85% of them found a single time. Under 1.5% of the sample lies in the top ten. The material sequenced was PBMCs or T cells enriched from blood (not recorded which). The receptors stem from a woman aged 50 to 65 with acute COVID-19.

The V call is TRBV6-2 or TRBV6-3, the J call TRBJ1-2; no clear D. V was pared by 2 bases and J by 7 bases, with 8 bases between. This CDR3 is 12 amino acids long. Germline V gives CDR1 MNHEY, CDR2 SVGEGT. As DNA, the CDR3 is TGTGCCAGCAGTTACGTCAGGTTTGGCTACACCTTC. The encoded protein is CASSYVRFGYTF.

This sequence joins TRBV5-6 and TRBJ1-2; TRBD1 aligns across 10 bases. Germline values: CDR1 SGHDT, CDR2 YYEEEE. The CDR3 runs 13 residues. Unmatched junction bases numbered 8, after V lost 6 bases and J lost 9 bases. The CDR3 loop reads CASNLGQGVRYTF. CDR3 DNA sequence: TGTGCCAGCAACCTAGGACAGGGGGTACGCTACACCTTC.

This chain connects TRBV2 to TRBJ2-3; 10 nucleotides agree with TRBD1. V trimming: 7 bases; J trimming: 6 bases; junction bases outside the gene matches: 10. The CDR3 is made up of 15 amino acids. Germline V lookup: CDR1 SNHLY, CDR2 FYNNEI. This CDR3 reads CASTRQGARGDTQYF. The CDR3 bases are TGTGCCAGCACCCGACAGGGGGCTAGAGGGGATACGCAGTATTTT.

CDR3 sequence (DNA): TGCGCCAGCAGTGAGTCCATACGGGGGTTGCAGTACTTC. Amino acid sequence: CASSESIRGLQYF. This rearrangement joins TRBV10-1 to TRBJ2-7; D may be TRBD2 (6 bases). Germline CDR1 is WNHNN and CDR2 is SYGVQD (reference sequence). V was pared by 0 bases and J by 9 bases, with 12 bases between. This CDR3 has 13 residues.

The chain joins TRBV7-3 to TRBJ2-7; possible D gene TRBD2, 6 bases. This CDR3 contains 16 residues. Germline assignment: CDR1 SGHTA and CDR2 FQGTGA. Trimming pared 1 base from V and 2 bases from J, leaving 15 bases between. In nucleotides, the CDR3 is TGTGCCAGCAGCTTAATGGGCGGGGCCCCACCCTACGAGCAGTACTTC. It codes for CASSLMGGAPPYEQYF.

The rearrangement joins TRBV6-5 to TRBJ1-4; 9 bases match TRBD1. The germline gives CDR1 MNHEY, CDR2 SVGAGI. The CDR3 sequence is 14 residues long. V gave up 6 bases and J gave up 8 bases; unmatched junction bases: 7. The CDR3 loop reads CASRPGTGREKLFF. The CDR3 DNA follows: TGTGCCAGCAGGCCCGGGACAGGGAGGGAAAAACTGTTTTTT.

The chain carries TRBV7-2 and TRBJ1-2; 10 bases line up with TRBD1. This CDR3 contains 16 residues. Germline-derived CDR1 and CDR2 are SGHTA and FQGNSA. J was trimmed by 8 bases and V by 1 base; bases with no gene match: 10. The CDR3 DNA reads as TGTGCCAGCAGCTTAGAAGGGACAGGGGAGGTAAAGGGCTACACCTTC. Amino acids: CASSLEGTGEVKGYTF.

In DNA, the CDR3 is TGCGCCAGCAGGCCCGGGACTCTCAGCACAGATACGCAGTATTTT. Translating gives CASRPGTLSTDTQYF. The chain couples TRBV5-1 to TRBJ2-3, with D perhaps TRBD2 (6 bases). Trimming removed 5 bases from V and 0 bases from J, with 13 bases in between. The CDR3 length is 15 residues. Germline V lookup: CDR1 SGHRS, CDR2 YFSETQ.

The rearrangement links TRBV5-5 to TRBJ1-3; D is possibly TRBD1 (6 bases). Germline assignment: CDR1 SGHKS and CDR2 YYEKEE (reference sequence). The CDR3 length is 17 residues. The ends were cut back, 0 bases at V and 1 base at J, with 14 bases in the middle. The CDR3, as DNA: TGTGCCAGCAGCTTGGAATGGGGGCTGGGGTCTGGAAACACCATATATTTT. Amino acids: CASSLEWGLGSGNTIYF.